This T cell receptor (beta chain) was recorded in a study of blood T cell repertoires in COVID-19. Background on the study: From the United States, Italy and Spain came samples of acute and convalescent COVID-19. The cDNA or gDNA used as material had been derived from T cells, B-cell-depleted T cells, or PBMCs.

This clone was seen many times. Per the germline V gene, CDR1 is SGDLS and CDR2 is YYNGEE. Trimming cost V 1 base and J 4 bases, with 16 bases left between them. The CDR3 has 16 amino acids. TCRdb keeps only in-frame clones here, not all; method: immunoSEQ multiplex PCR. The repertoire includes 80,000 to 95,000 clones, 70% to 90% of them detected once, and 9.5% to 15% sits in the top ten. The sequenced sample was peripheral blood. This sequence originates from a human donor in a cohort sampled during active COVID-19. The V gene is TRBV9, the J gene TRBJ2-3; D unclear. This CDR3 is CASSVSSKSSPDTQYF. CDR3 sequence (DNA): TGTGCCAGCAGCGTAAGCTCAAAAAGTTCCCCAGATACGCAGTATTTT.